This T cell receptor (beta chain) was found in a study of OX40 agonist ivuxolimab in advanced cancers. Repertoires were generated with immunoSEQ multiplex PCR, while TCRdb's copy carries only in-frame clones and drops some. The sample lists roughly 70,000 clones, around 88% occurring once. The CDR3 spans 15 residues. Germline lookup yields CDR1 MNHEY and CDR2 SVGAGI. V lost 4 bases to trimming and J lost 1 base, with 13 bases between them. Sequencing was performed on CD4+ or CD8+ T cells sorted from blood, taken in a trial of the OX40 agonist ivuxolimab. The clonotype was recovered from an adult with an advanced solid tumor such as melanoma, head and neck, liver or kidney cancer. This chain uses TRBV6-5 with TRBJ1-2; D remains ambiguous. The CDR3 bases are TGTGCCAGCAGTTCCCCCGGAGGCAATAACTATGGCTACACCTTC. Translated, it gives CASSSPGGNNYGYTF.